This T cell receptor (beta chain) emerged from a study of control samples from healthy donors and cancer patients. Sequenced by immunoSEQ multiplex PCR; TCRdb stores in-frame clones only, minus some. The sample lists 40,000 to 60,000 clones, around nine tenths occurring once. This CDR3 is 14 amino acids long. Germline V gives CDR1 SGHAT, CDR2 FQNNGV. The ends were cut back, 2 bases at V and 0 bases at J, with 6 bases in the middle. The sequence was collected from a man aged 45 to 65 with head and neck cancer. Specimen: PBMCs. This chain connects TRBV11-2 to TRBJ2-3; D gene ambiguous. The CDR3, as DNA: TGTGCCAGCAGCTTAATGGTTAGCACAGATACGCAGTATTTT. It encodes CASSLMVSTDTQYF.